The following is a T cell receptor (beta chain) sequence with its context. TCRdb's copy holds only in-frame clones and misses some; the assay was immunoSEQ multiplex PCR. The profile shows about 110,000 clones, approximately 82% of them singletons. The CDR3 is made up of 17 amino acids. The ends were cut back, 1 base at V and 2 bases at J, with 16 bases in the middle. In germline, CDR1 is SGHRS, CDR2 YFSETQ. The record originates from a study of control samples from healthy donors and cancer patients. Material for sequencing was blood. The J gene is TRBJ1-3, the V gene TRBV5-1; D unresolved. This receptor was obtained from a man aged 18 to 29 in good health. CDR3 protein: CASSLLARATAGNTIYF. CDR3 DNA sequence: TGCGCCAGCAGCTTGTTAGCTCGGGCGACCGCTGGAAACACCATATATTTT.